This T cell receptor beta chain was recorded in a study of PD-L1 blockade in urothelial cancer. Study in general: Prior chemotherapy in patients spanned 0 to 3 regimens. Study observations and caveats: Clonality of blood TCR below the median before treatment predicted better survival.

As to time point: pretreatment peripheral blood. Enrolled patients showed locally advanced or metastatic urothelial carcinoma. This table comes from immunoSEQ multiplex PCR, and its TCRdb copy is limited to in-frame clones, with some not included. The sample lists nearly 35,000 clones; around 82% were seen once. With 10 bases clipped from V and 0 bases from J, the junction kept 11 bases outside the gene matches. The CDR3 covers 15 residues. Of note for this clone: What it binds is unknown.

This TCR was recovered from a man in his 60s with urothelial cancer. This sequence joins TRBV23-1 and TRBJ1-1; the match to TRBD1 covers 7 bases. TRBV23-1 is known as an ORF, though its function is uncertain. Source: PBMCs, taken around atezolizumab (anti-PD-L1) treatment. The CDR3 spells CATPPGQLMNTEAFF. For the CDR3, the DNA is TGCGCCACCCCACCGGGACAGCTAATGAACACTGAAGCTTTCTTT.